This is a list of T cell receptor beta chains from one sample in a study of T cells after yellow fever vaccination. Each CDR3 protein is one row after TCRdb ran MiXCR on the 5' RACE reads. Of tens of thousands of distinct CDR3 sequences listed, around 7.7% are singletons. The specimen comprised CD8+ T cells sorted from PBMCs, sampled on the day of the yellow fever booster vaccination. The receptor set was obtained from a man younger than 40 who received the YFV17D yellow fever vaccine. The CDR3 runs from the conserved cysteine through the conserved F or W. A D gene is named only where the DNA matches it firmly. Not every row has a clone size; where given, it reads once, few, many or a size class.

clone_size	j_call	d_call	cdr3_length	v_call	cdr3_nt	cdr3_aa
NA	TRBJ2-7	NA	14	TRBV3-1	TGTGCCAGCAGCCAAGACACAGGGACCTACGAGCAGTACTTC	CASSQDTGTYEQYF
many	TRBJ2-1	NA	15	TRBV3-1	TGTGCCAGCAGCCCCCGACAGTCTCTAAACAATGAGCAGTTCTTC	CASSPRQSLNNEQFF
many	TRBJ2-7	TRBD2	14	TRBV29-1	TGCAGCGTTGAAGTGGGACTAGCGGGAGTCGAGCAGTACTTC	CSVEVGLAGVEQYF
many	TRBJ2-7	NA	15	TRBV15	TGTGCCACCAGCAGAGATAAGGGGCTCTTTGACGAGCAGTACTTC	CATSRDKGLFDEQYF
NA	TRBJ2-3	NA	14	TRBV6-5	TGTGCCAGCAGTAACTACATCGTTGTGGATACGCGGTATTTT	CASSNYIVVDTRYF
few	TRBJ1-1	NA	14	TRBV7-9	TGTGCCAGCAGCTCAAATTGGGGTAACACTGAAGCTTTCTTT	CASSSNWGNTEAFF
NA	TRBJ2-5	NA	15	TRBV6-2/TRBV6-3	TGTGCCAGCACGCCACTAGAAACGATTAAAGAGACCCAGTACTTC	CASTPLETIKETQYF
many	TRBJ2-3	NA	15	TRBV15	TGTGCCACCAGCAGCCTCCGGGTAGTCACAGATACGCAGTATTTT	CATSSLRVVTDTQYF
NA	TRBJ2-7	NA	12	TRBV10-2	TGCGCCAGCAGTGGTAGGGCTAACGAGCAGTACTTC	CASSGRANEQYF
many	TRBJ2-2	NA	15	TRBV29-1	TGCAGCGTGGGACCCGTTGGAGGAGGCACCGGGGAGCTGTTTTTT	CSVGPVGGGTGELFF
NA	TRBJ2-7	TRBD1	14	TRBV7-8	TGTGCCAGCAGCTCCCGACAGGGACCCTACGAGCAGTACTTC	CASSSRQGPYEQYF
NA	TRBJ2-7	NA	11	TRBV29-1	TGCAGCGTAGTCCAGGGCTACGAGCAGTACTTC	CSVVQGYEQYF
NA	TRBJ2-5	NA	14	TRBV20-1	TGCAGTGCTAGACCCGGGGTTGCGGTAGAGACCCAGTACTTC	CSARPGVAVETQYF
few	TRBJ1-3	NA	16	TRBV14	TGTGCCAGCAGCCAAGACCTACCTGGCTCTGGAAACACCATATATTTT	CASSQDLPGSGNTIYF
NA	TRBJ1-2	NA	14	TRBV6-1	TGTGCCAGCAGTGAAGGCGTAGGGCCAGAGGGCTACACCTTC	CASSEGVGPEGYTF
NA	TRBJ2-7	NA	15	TRBV7-6	TGTGCCAGCAGCTTAGAAGAAGGCAGCTCCTACGAGCAGTACTTC	CASSLEEGSSYEQYF
few	TRBJ2-7	TRBD2	15	TRBV7-9	TGTGCCAGCAGCCCCAGCACGGGACTAACCTACGAGCAGTACTTC	CASSPSTGLTYEQYF
few	TRBJ2-7	TRBD2	18	TRBV11-1	TGTGCCAGCAGTCCGACTCCCGGGACTAGCGGGAGTGGATACGAGCAGTACTTC	CASSPTPGTSGSGYEQYF
NA	TRBJ2-5	NA	16	TRBV5-5	TGTGCCAGCAGCCCCCCAGTTGGGGGGGCGCGAGAGACCCAGTACTTC	CASSPPVGGARETQYF
few	TRBJ1-3	NA	14	TRBV9	TGTGCCAGCAGCGGAGGGGGCTCTGGAAACACCATATATTTT	CASSGGGSGNTIYF
few	TRBJ2-7	NA	11	TRBV27	TGTGCCAGCTCAAATCTGGACGAGCAGTACTTC	CASSNLDEQYF
many	TRBJ2-7	NA	14	TRBV5-1	TGCGCCAGCAGCTTGGAACCTAGTCCCTACGAGCAGTACTTC	CASSLEPSPYEQYF
NA	TRBJ2-1	TRBD2	15	TRBV28	TGTGCCAGCAGACCACTAGCGGGAGGGAGGAATGAGCAGTTCTTC	CASRPLAGGRNEQFF
few	TRBJ2-3	TRBD2	17	TRBV11-2	TGTGCCAGCAGGAGGACCGGAGCGGGAGGGCCCGCAGATACGCAGTATTTT	CASRRTGAGGPADTQYF
NA	TRBJ2-2	NA	11	TRBV29-1	TGCAGCGGATACTACACCGGGGAGCTGTTTTTT	CSGYYTGELFF
many	TRBJ2-2	NA	14	TRBV7-8	TGTGCCAGCAGCTTAGCCGAGGAGGCGGGGGAGCTGTTTTTT	CASSLAEEAGELFF
many	TRBJ2-7	NA	17	TRBV4-3	TGCGCCAGCAGCCAAGAACCCCCCCCGGGCGTACCCTACGAGCAGTACTTC	CASSQEPPPGVPYEQYF
NA	TRBJ2-1	NA	17	TRBV27	TGTGCCAGCAGTTTATCGATTTACCAGAACTCCTACAATGAGCAGTTCTTC	CASSLSIYQNSYNEQFF
NA	TRBJ2-1	TRBD2	12	TRBV7-8	TGTGCCAGCAGCCCTGGGACTAGCGCTCAGTTCTTC	CASSPGTSAQFF